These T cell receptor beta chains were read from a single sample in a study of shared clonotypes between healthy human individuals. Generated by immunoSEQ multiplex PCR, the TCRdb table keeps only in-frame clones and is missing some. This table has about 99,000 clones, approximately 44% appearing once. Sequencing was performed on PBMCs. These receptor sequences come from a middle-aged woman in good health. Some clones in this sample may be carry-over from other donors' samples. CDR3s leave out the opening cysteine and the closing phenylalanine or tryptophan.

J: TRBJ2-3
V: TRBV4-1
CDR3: ASSHGLPSTDTQY

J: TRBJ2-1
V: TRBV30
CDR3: AWSPGTGPEQF

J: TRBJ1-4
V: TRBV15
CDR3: ATSRDGGSDEKLF

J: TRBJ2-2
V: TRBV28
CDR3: ASSYFKVRSNTGELF

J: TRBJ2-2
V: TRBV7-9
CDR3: ASSSFAGFDTGELF

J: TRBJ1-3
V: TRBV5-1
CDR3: ASSLDVQSLPGNTIY

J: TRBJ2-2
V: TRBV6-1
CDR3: ASSDDRFQAGELF

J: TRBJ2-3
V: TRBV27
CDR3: ASSVQGAGRDTQY

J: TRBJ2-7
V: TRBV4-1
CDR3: ASSGTGQGHSYEQY

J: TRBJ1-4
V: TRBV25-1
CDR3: ASSQGTGGFEKLF

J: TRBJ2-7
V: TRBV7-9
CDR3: ASSLKGREQY